What follows is one T cell receptor beta chain and its context. The antigen remains unidentified. CDR3 size: 16 residues. Germline V gene sequence: CDR1 MNHEY, CDR2 SVGAGI. J gave up 4 bases and V 3 bases, and 6 bases lay outside the gene matches. This sample is drawn from a study of T cell repertoires in ileal Crohn's disease. The overall study: Median disease duration was approximately eight years; 35% smoked at surgery. Broader study findings: Compared with CD4 T cells, sorted CD8 cells carried more expanded clones.

Measured with immunoSEQ multiplex PCR; TCRdb has only the in-frame clones, and not every one. This repertoire shows some 5,200 clones, around 90% found once; its top ten account for under 4.5%. Time point defined: proximal margin of the surgical specimen (macroscopically non-inflamed). The TCR sequence derives from an adult with Crohn's disease. The chain combines TRBV6-5 with TRBJ2-5; 12 bases map to TRBD2. The sample consisted of ileal tissue. DNA of the CDR3: TGTGCCAGCAGTTATTTGACTAGCGGGAGTCCAGAGACCCAGTACTTC. Its protein is CASSYLTSGSPETQYF.